Below, 3 T cell receptor beta chains from the same sample are listed, as sequenced in a study of OX40 agonist ivuxolimab in advanced cancers. Sequencing was performed with immunoSEQ multiplex PCR; in TCRdb, only in-frame clones are kept and a portion is missing. In the table there are tens of thousands of clones, approximately 90% of which are singletons. The input for sequencing was CD4+ or CD8+ T cells sorted from blood, taken in a trial of the OX40 agonist ivuxolimab. The receptors come from an adult with an advanced solid tumor such as melanoma, head and neck, liver or kidney cancer.

The chain combines TRBV5-1 with TRBJ2-7, with 8 bases aligning to TRBD2. The CDR3 sequence is 15 residues long. The ends lost 0 bases at V and 6 bases at J; junction bases unmatched: 8. Per germline, CDR1 SGHRS and CDR2 YFSETQ. The CDR3: CASSLDVSGGPEQYF. The DNA for the CDR3 is TGCGCCAGCAGCTTGGACGTTTCGGGGGGGCCCGAGCAGTACTTC.

The chain is built from TRBV19 and TRBJ1-1; D is ambiguous. Trimming cost V 4 bases and J 7 bases, with 7 bases left between them. The V gene's germline CDR1 is LNHDA and CDR2 SQIVND (reference sequence). The CDR3 is 11 amino acids. The CDR3 region is CASSSAVEAFF. The CDR3 DNA reads as TGTGCCAGTAGTAGCGCAGTTGAAGCTTTCTTT.

The chain links TRBV11-2 to TRBJ2-3; no definite D call. V was trimmed by 5 bases and J by 2 bases, leaving 5 bases between them. The germline V gene has CDR1 SGHAT and CDR2 FQNNGV. The CDR3 covers 12 residues. The CDR3 loop is CASSPNTDTQYF. CDR3 bases: TGTGCCAGCAGCCCGAACACAGATACGCAGTATTTT.